This entry lists 27 T cell receptor beta chains sequenced from one sample in a study of blood T cell repertoires in COVID-19. The assay was immunoSEQ multiplex PCR, and TCRdb's table has in-frame clones only and misses some. Seen here are some 500,000 clones, around 89% observed once, and the top ten hold 1.8%. The source material was PBMCs or T cells enriched from blood (not recorded which). These receptors all stem from a middle-aged woman who had recovered from COVID-19.

The chain couples TRBV4-3 to TRBJ2-3; TRBD2 matches at 7 bases. This CDR3 is built from 16 residues. Trimming cost V 0 bases and J 3 bases; bases outside gene matches: 6. Germline V gene data show CDR1 as LGHNA and CDR2 as YSLEER. DNA for the CDR3: TGCGCCAGCAGCCAAGACGGCCAGGGAGGGACAGATACGCAGTATTTT. Its protein product is CASSQDGQGGTDTQYF.

V and J are TRBV18 and TRBJ1-1; D is perhaps TRBD1 (5 bases). CDR3 length: 15 residues. Trimming removed 4 bases at V and 0 bases at J, with 12 bases between. CDR1 and CDR2 from the germline V gene are KGHSH and LQKENI. CDR3 loop: CASSRGDSMNTEAFF. CDR3 DNA: TGTGCCAGCTCACGGGGGGATTCAATGAACACTGAAGCTTTCTTT.

This chain uses TRBV5-1 with TRBJ1-1, with 7 bases that match TRBD1. This CDR3 has 14 amino acids. Germline values: CDR1 SGHRS, CDR2 YFSETQ. The V and J ends lost 3 bases and 6 bases, in that order; junction bases with no gene match: 8. The CDR3 region is CASSSGPGQPEAFF. The CDR3 DNA reads TGCGCCAGCAGCTCTGGTCCGGGACAGCCTGAAGCTTTCTTT.

The rearrangement links TRBV19 to TRBJ2-6; D gene ambiguous. From germline, CDR1 is LNHDA and CDR2 SQIVND (reference sequence). The CDR3 extends over 14 amino acids. V lost 5 bases and J 0 bases, leaving 5 bases between the germline ends. CDR3 amino acids: CASSEFSGANVLTF. The DNA for the CDR3 is TGTGCCAGTAGTGAGTTCTCTGGGGCCAACGTCCTGACTTTC.

This clone was found a few times. The chain is built from TRBV5-1 and TRBJ2-5, with 10 bases that match TRBD2. The CDR3 covers 16 residues. V lost 4 bases, J lost 0 bases, and 6 bases stayed unmatched. The germline V gene has CDR1 SGHRS and CDR2 YFSETQ. The DNA for the CDR3 is TGCGCCAGCAGCCCGGGACTAGCGCTTTACCAAGAGACCCAGTACTTC. This encodes CASSPGLALYQETQYF.

The V and J genes are TRBV3-1 (or the pseudogene TRBV3-2) and TRBJ2-5; 7 bases align to TRBD1. Germline V lookup: CDR1 LGHDT, CDR2 YNNKEL (reference sequence). The CDR3 length is 16 residues. Unmatched junction bases numbered 11, after V lost 2 bases and J lost 5 bases. The CDR3, as DNA: TGTGCCAGCAGCCAAACCGGGACAGAAGGAAAGGAGACCCAGTACTTC. It codes for CASSQTGTEGKETQYF.

The chain uses TRBV7-2 and TRBJ2-2; D gene unclear. The CDR3 has 14 amino acids. The V end was cut by 1 base, the J end by 1 base, with 4 bases between. The germline V gene has CDR1 SGHTA and CDR2 FQGNSA. Written as DNA, the CDR3 is TGTGCCAGCAGCTTAGGGCAGAACACCGGGGAGCTGTTTTTT. Translated: CASSLGQNTGELFF. The full variable domain, completed using reference TRBV7-2 and TRBJ2-2, is GAGVSQSPSNKVTEKGKDVELRCDPISGHTALYWYRQSLGQGLEFLIYFQGNSAPDKSGLPSDRFSAERTGGSVSTLTIQRTQQEDSAVYLCASSLGQNTGELFFGEGSRLTVL.

This rearrangement joins TRBV13 to TRBJ1-1; D is uncertain. The V end lost 3 bases, the J end lost 2 bases, and 7 bases lay between the germline ends. Germline lookup yields CDR1 PRHDT and CDR2 FYEKMQ (reference sequence). CDR3 size: 13 residues. CDR3 in DNA: TGTGCCAGCAGCTTCTCCGTAAACACTGAAGCTTTCTTT. This codes for CASSFSVNTEAFF.

J is TRBJ2-1 and V is TRBV29-1; 14 bases align to TRBD2. Germline V gene sequence: CDR1 SQVTM, CDR2 ANQGSEA. The V segment lost 2 bases and the J segment 2 bases; nucleotides outside the gene matches: 8. The CDR3 has 18 residues. This CDR3 is CSVESGLAGEGAYNEQFF. Here the CDR3 DNA reads TGCAGCGTTGAATCGGGACTAGCGGGAGAGGGGGCCTACAATGAGCAGTTCTTC.

J is TRBJ2-2 and V is TRBV11-2, with 8 bases lining up with TRBD2. The CDR3 consists of 17 residues. The V gene end was trimmed by 0 bases and the J gene end by 5 bases; junction bases not matched to a gene: 8. The germline V gene has CDR1 SGHAT and CDR2 FQNNGV. The CDR3 region has the DNA TGTGCCAGCAGCTTAGATAGGACTAGCATAGGTACCGGGGAGCTGTTTTTT. It yields the protein CASSLDRTSIGTGELFF.

The CDR3 loop is CASSYSGSGGRYEQYF. CDR3 DNA sequence: TGTGCCAGCAGTTACTCGGGCTCCGGAGGGAGGTACGAGCAGTACTTC. V gene TRBV6-5 combines with J gene TRBJ2-7, with D maybe TRBD2 (6 bases). Trimming took 0 bases from V and 4 from J, leaving 16 bases between them. Per the germline V gene, CDR1 is MNHEY and CDR2 is SVGAGI. The length of the CDR3 is 16 residues.

V and J are TRBV2 and TRBJ1-1; D is unclear. CDR3 length equals 15 residues. Between the trimmed V and J ends, which lost 8 bases and 0 bases, there was a span of 16 bases. Germline loops: CDR1 SNHLY, CDR2 FYNNEI. DNA of the CDR3: TGTGCCAGCTATAACGTAGAAGTTATGAACACTGAAGCTTTCTTT. The encoded protein is CASYNVEVMNTEAFF.

The V call is TRBV7-9, the J call TRBJ2-5, with D unresolved. In germline, CDR1 is SEHNR, CDR2 FQNEAQ (reference sequence). The length of the CDR3 is 14 residues. Trimming removed 0 bases from V and 2 bases from J, with 7 bases in between. DNA for the CDR3: TGTGCCAGCAGCTTAGCGGCAACGCAAGAGACCCAGTACTTC. Its translation: CASSLAATQETQYF.

This clone came up a few times. The chain employs TRBV2 and TRBJ2-1; D is uncertain. The V and J ends lost 6 bases and 5 bases respectively, with 8 bases between them. Looked up from germline, CDR1 is SNHLY and CDR2 is FYNNEI. This CDR3 spans 12 amino acids. CDR3 sequence: CASSEDNNEQFF. CDR3 nucleotide sequence: TGTGCCAGCAGCGAGGATAACAATGAGCAGTTCTTC.

This clone was seen a handful of times. The J gene is TRBJ1-5, the V gene TRBV6-4, with 9 bases aligning to TRBD1. V lost 6 bases to trimming and J lost 6 bases; unmatched junction nucleotides: 9. The germline CDR1 and CDR2 sequences are MRHNA and SNTAGT. The CDR3 is 15 residues long. The CDR3 DNA is TGTGCCAGCAGAGGGGACAGGGATTTGGGTCAGCCCCAGCATTTT. Translating gives CASRGDRDLGQPQHF.

V is TRBV4-2 and J is TRBJ1-4, with D perhaps TRBD1 (5 bases). V lost 0 bases and J lost 5, with 16 bases in between. Germline lookup yields CDR1 LGHNA and CDR2 YNFKEQ. The length of the CDR3 is 17 residues. CDR3 sequence (DNA): TGTGCCAGCAGCCAAGATCCCCGGACAACCCCCAATGAAAAACTGTTTTTT. Its translation: CASSQDPRTTPNEKLFF.

The chain is built from TRBV7-9 and TRBJ2-1, with 9 bases lining up with TRBD2. The V gene end was trimmed by 4 bases and the J gene end by 7 bases; junction bases not matched to a gene: 14. The V gene's germline CDR1 is SEHNR and CDR2 FQNEAQ (reference sequence). This CDR3 is 17 amino acids long. Here the CDR3 DNA reads TGTGCCAGCAGCTCCCAGACTAGCGGCCCCCTGAGAAATGAGCAGTTCTTC. Translated: CASSSQTSGPLRNEQFF.

The chain combines TRBV3-1 (or the pseudogene TRBV3-2) with TRBJ1-1; TRBD1 aligns across 7 bases. This CDR3 contains 15 residues. Germline V CDR1 and CDR2: LGHDT, YNNKEL (reference sequence). Trimming removed 3 bases from V and 11 bases from J; junction bases left unmatched: 15. CDR3 coding DNA: TGTGCCAGCAGCCATCTCAGGGGGAACGTAGTCGTGGCTTTCTTT. It encodes CASSHLRGNVVVAFF.

The rearrangement uses TRBV29-1 and TRBJ1-2, with D tentatively TRBD1 (5 bases). The V gene lost 1 base and the J gene lost 6 bases, with 15 bases spanning the gap. CDR3 size: 14 residues. CDR1 SQVTM and CDR2 ANQGSEA come from the germline V gene. CDR3 DNA sequence: TGCAGCGTTGAAGGGGGTGTTTCACAGGATGGCTACACCTTC. Translation: CSVEGGVSQDGYTF.

This clone appeared once. The chain uses TRBV5-1 and TRBJ1-2; no clear D gene. Trimming cost V 1 base and J 7 bases, with 11 bases left between them. The CDR3 spans 13 residues. Per the germline V gene, CDR1 is SGHRS and CDR2 is YFSETQ. Here the CDR3 reads CASSLTPTSGYTF. The CDR3 nucleotides read TGCGCCAGCAGCTTGACCCCCACATCTGGCTACACCTTC. The entire variable domain, with the rest obtained from reference TRBV5-1 and TRBJ1-2, is as follows: KAGVTQTPRYLIKTRGQQVTLSCSPISGHRSVSWYQQTPGQGLQFLFEYFSETQRNKGNFPGRFSGRQFSNSRSEMNVSTLELGDSALYLCASSLTPTSGYTFGSGTRLTVV.

This clone came up once. The chain carries TRBV2 and TRBJ1-4; a possible D gene is TRBD1 (5 bases). The CDR3 contains 13 residues. Germline CDR1 is SNHLY and CDR2 is FYNNEI. V shed 7 bases and J shed 5 bases, with 11 bases lying between them. CDR3: CASNRGGNEKLFF. DNA for the CDR3: TGTGCCAGCAATCGGGGGGGGAATGAAAAACTGTTTTTT.

The chain is built from TRBV18 and TRBJ2-1, with 8 bases aligning to TRBD2. This CDR3 comprises 17 residues. The junction had 15 bases not matched to a gene; V was cut back by 3 bases and J by 8 bases. Per the germline V gene, CDR1 is KGHSH and CDR2 is LQKENI. The CDR3 loop is CASSPGVPAGDMDEQFF. The CDR3 DNA reads as TGTGCCAGCTCACCTGGGGTCCCAGCGGGAGATATGGATGAGCAGTTCTTC.

The chain couples TRBV3-1 (or the pseudogene TRBV3-2) to TRBJ2-5; 7 bases line up with TRBD2. Germline-derived CDR1 and CDR2 are LGHDT and YNNKEL (reference sequence). V dropped 4 bases and J dropped 4; count of bases not matched to a gene: 3. This CDR3 has 13 residues. CDR3 sequence (DNA): TGTGCCAGCAGCCTGGCTAGCGGAGAGACCCAGTACTTC. It encodes CASSLASGETQYF.

V gene TRBV4-1 combines with J gene TRBJ1-2; TRBD1 is a possible D gene (5 bases). The CDR3 sequence is 15 residues long. Looked up from germline, CDR1 is MGHRA and CDR2 is YSYEKL. The ends were cut back, 0 bases at V and 5 bases at J, with 13 bases in the middle. CDR3 protein: CASSQEQGFGYGYTF. As DNA, the CDR3 is TGCGCCAGCAGCCAAGAGCAGGGTTTCGGTTATGGCTACACCTTC.

This clone was detected only once. V gene TRBV19 combines with J gene TRBJ2-7; TRBD2 might be the D (6 bases). The CDR3 sequence is 15 residues long. The germline V gene encodes CDR1 LNHDA and CDR2 SQIVND (reference sequence). Trimming left V 4 bases short and J 2 bases short, with 15 bases between. In nucleotides, the CDR3 is TGTGCCAGTAGTACACAAACTAGCTTACCCTACGAGCAGTACTTC. Translation gives CASSTQTSLPYEQYF.

The chain combines TRBV15 with TRBJ2-5; 8 nucleotides line up with TRBD1. The length of the CDR3 is 15 residues. Germline CDR1 is LNHNV and CDR2 is YYDKDF (reference sequence). The ends lost 1 base at V and 4 bases at J; junction bases unmatched: 5. The CDR3 is CATSRGGQGGETQYF. The CDR3 nucleotides are TGTGCCACCAGCAGAGGCGGACAGGGAGGAGAGACCCAGTACTTC. The full variable domain, completed using reference TRBV15 and TRBJ2-5, is DAMVIQNPRYQVTQFGKPVTLSCSQTLNHNVMYWYQQKSSQAPKLLFHYYDKDFNNEADTPDNFQSRRPNTSFCFLDIRSPGLGDTAMYLCATSRGGQGGETQYFGPGTRLLVL.

The rearrangement uses TRBV11-2 and TRBJ1-1, with D unresolved. Germline V gene lookup returns CDR1 SGHAT and CDR2 FQNNGV. The V and J ends lost 3 bases and 4 bases respectively, with 6 bases between them. The CDR3 sequence is 12 residues long. The CDR3, as DNA: TGTGCCAGCAGCTTCACCGGCACTGAAGCTTTCTTT. Translating it yields CASSFTGTEAFF.